This T cell receptor beta chain was sequenced in a study of blood T cell repertoires in COVID-19 (dated by TCRdb to about 2020). For the study in its entirety: Collaborator samples came from the United States, Italy and Spain and covered acute and convalescent phases of COVID-19. The material from the prospective study consisted of cDNA or gDNA derived from T cells, B-cell-depleted T cells, or PBMCs. The dataset comprised deeply sampled blood TCRbeta repertoires from subjects exposed to, actively infected with, or recovered from COVID-19. The repertoires were made available in a free public database intended to serve as a resource for research on the immune response to SARS-CoV-2. Samples came from the ongoing ImmuneRACE study (first 160 participants) plus 1,254 subjects from 6 global collaborators. A de-identified subject ID, COVID-19 status, age in years and sex were almost always included in the sample metadata. Where available, HLA class I and class II types were taken from metadata supplied by the sample provider and were not determined by assay-based typing.

TCRbeta CDR3 regions were amplified from genomic DNA using the immunoSEQ Assay, a bias-controlled multiplex PCR. Per the source publication's procedure: The number of nucleated cells in each sample was estimated by amplification of reference gene primers within the assay. To quantify the absolute abundance of each unique TCRbeta CDR3 rearrangement, sequence reads were collapsed and filtered. For each sample, productive Simpson clonality was calculated by taking the square root of Simpson's diversity index across productive rearrangements. Held by TCRdb, this immuneACCESS table contains in-frame sequences only and omits some clones. Under half of the omission traces to an unresolved V gene where checked; the cause of the rest is unknown. The DNA was the basis for D and trimming; V, J and clone size are from that table. The sample profile shows roughly 120,000 clones; about three quarters of them were found once. The top ten clonotypes cover around 0.9% of the sample.

What the study reported, not specific to this receptor: The amount of clinical and demographic metadata varied by source and participant and was provided uncurated.

The collaborating institutions used their own protocols to collect whole blood in K2EDTA tubes. Collaborator samples were shipped for TCRbeta analysis as frozen whole blood, isolated PBMCs, or DNA extracted from either sample type. Relative to germline, V is 3 bases shorter and J is 5 bases shorter, with 16 bases between their ends. CDR1 and CDR2 are drawn from the germline V gene (reference sequence): LNHDA, SQIVND. Taken from cysteine to phenylalanine, the CDR3 has 16 residues. Of the read, only the CDR3 DNA is kept; its 48 bases are in frame from base 1. As to this clone: Its target antigen remains unknown. No much larger clone is present one base from it, and per-base qualities are unavailable.

This sequence uses TRBV19 and TRBJ1-4; no D gene can be assigned with confidence. The source of this sequence is a human donor with acute or convalescent COVID-19. The donor label of this sample is uncertain. Sequenced: peripheral blood. The CDR3 protein: CASSIRSEGLNEKLFF. The DNA sequence is TGTGCCAGTAGTATTAGGTCGGAGGGCCTAAATGAAAAACTGTTTTTT.